This TCR beta chain was sequenced in a study of T cell responses to AZD1222 COVID-19 vaccine. Study in general: Analysis merged second doses at about 4 or about 12 weeks.

Using immunoSEQ multiplex PCR, the repertoire was profiled, and TCRdb retains in-frame clones only, with some absent. The sample has 95,000 to 110,000 clones; approximately 89% are singletons. Overall study results and limits: Spike-wide coverage was observed for vaccine-associated CD4 TCRs, with dominant responses at 160-218 and 743-854. Clonal diversity was possibly underestimated; the donors were predominantly white British and more often female.

For this clone: The antigen is unknown.

CDR1 and CDR2 (germline): LNHDA, SQIVND (reference sequence). V shed 6 bases and J 0 bases; nucleotides not matched to a gene: 6. The CDR3 runs 15 residues. This clonotype originated in an adult in good health. Material: peripheral blood, obtained on day 0 of AZD1222 vaccination. The V call is TRBV19, the J call TRBJ2-3; 7 bases match TRBD1. The CDR3 coding sequence is TGTGCCAGTAGCCCCGACAGGGAGAGCACAGATACGCAGTATTTT. It translates to CASSPDRESTDTQYF.